The present T cell receptor (beta chain) was sequenced within a study of cytomegalovirus exposure and HLA in healthy donors. V lost 1 base, J lost 0 bases, and 15 bases stayed unmatched. Germline CDR1 reads LNHDA; CDR2 reads SQIVND (reference sequence). CDR3 length equals 21 residues. On this clone itself: What it binds is unknown.

Findings of the study overall: Later on, analysis showed that most CMV-associated TCR beta chains appeared to be HLA-restricted. Within an earlier analysis, most TCR beta V segments proved productive either about 90% or about 30% of the time.

Both 60 Vbeta primers and 13 Jbeta primers went into the PCR. The data were produced by immunoSEQ multiplex PCR, yet TCRdb's version contains in-frame clones alone and is incomplete. This sample carries about 140,000 clones, roughly 75% of them seen once, and the ten largest clones take under 2.5%. The sequenced material came from PBMCs. The J gene is TRBJ1-5, the V gene TRBV19; 10 nucleotides match TRBD1. The receptor was isolated from a man aged 30 to 45 in good health and CMV-seronegative. CDR3 residues: CASSIAFGDRGLGFSNQPQHF. CDR3 bases: TGTGCCAGTAGTATAGCTTTTGGAGACAGGGGGCTTGGTTTTAGCAATCAGCCCCAGCATTTT.